This T cell receptor beta chain comes out of a study of blood T cell repertoires in COVID-19 (dated by TCRdb to the early 2020s). For context, the study as a whole: Collaborator samples came from the United States, Italy and Spain and covered acute and convalescent phases of COVID-19. Samples were obtained from the ongoing ImmuneRACE study (first 160 participants) and from 1,254 subjects provided by 6 global collaborators. The material from the prospective study consisted of cDNA or gDNA derived from T cells, B-cell-depleted T cells, or PBMCs. The repertoires were released in a freely available public database intended as a resource for research on the immune response to SARS-CoV-2. HLA class I and class II types, where available, came from metadata supplied by the sample provider rather than from assay-based typing. A de-identified subject ID, COVID-19 status, age in years and sex were almost always included in the sample metadata. Deeply sampled blood TCRbeta repertoires from subjects exposed to, actively infected with, or recovered from COVID-19 were included in the dataset.

One collaborating source in Seattle enrolled patients while the patients were actively infected and followed the patients over time throughout the course of disease. Each collaborating institution followed its own protocols to collect whole blood in K2EDTA tubes. For TCRbeta analysis, collaborators shipped samples as frozen whole blood, isolated PBMCs, or DNA extracted from either of those sample types. Notes on this clone: What antigen it recognizes has not been identified. The sample holds no much larger clone one base away, and base qualities are not on file.

TCRbeta CDR3 regions were amplified from genomic DNA by means of the immunoSEQ Assay, a bias-controlled multiplex PCR. The original methods were these. The number of nucleated cells in each sample was estimated from the amplification of reference gene primers within the assay. Sequence reads were collapsed and filtered to measure the absolute abundance of every unique TCRbeta CDR3 rearrangement. For each sample, productive Simpson clonality was calculated as the square root of Simpson's diversity index across productive rearrangements. In its TCRdb copy, this immuneACCESS table keeps in-frame sequences only and misses some clones. Where compared with another copy, unresolved V genes explain less than half of these, and the others have no known cause. V and J calls and clone size are those listed in that table; D and trimming were worked out from the DNA. Recorded for this sample are 150,000 to 200,000 clones; 82% of them occurred a single time. Approximately 6.8% of the sample rests with the top ten.

Beyond this particular receptor, the publication reports: The amount of clinical and demographic metadata varied by source and participant and was provided uncurated.

The CDR3 measures 15 amino acids from cysteine to phenylalanine. This entry keeps only the CDR3 DNA: 45 bases, framed from base 1. The junction shows trimming of 5 bases on V and 2 bases on J, and the gene matches do not reach 3 bases of it. The germline V gene provides CDR1 MDHEN and CDR2 SYDVKM. Sequenced material: peripheral blood. This sequence originates from a woman aged 40 to 49 with COVID-19, enrolled during active disease. The rearranged chain carries TRBV28 and TRBJ2-1, with 10 junctional bases fitting TRBD2. The CDR3 is CASSRTSGAYNEQFF. The DNA sequence is TGTGCCAGCAGTCGAACTAGCGGGGCCTACAATGAGCAGTTCTTC.